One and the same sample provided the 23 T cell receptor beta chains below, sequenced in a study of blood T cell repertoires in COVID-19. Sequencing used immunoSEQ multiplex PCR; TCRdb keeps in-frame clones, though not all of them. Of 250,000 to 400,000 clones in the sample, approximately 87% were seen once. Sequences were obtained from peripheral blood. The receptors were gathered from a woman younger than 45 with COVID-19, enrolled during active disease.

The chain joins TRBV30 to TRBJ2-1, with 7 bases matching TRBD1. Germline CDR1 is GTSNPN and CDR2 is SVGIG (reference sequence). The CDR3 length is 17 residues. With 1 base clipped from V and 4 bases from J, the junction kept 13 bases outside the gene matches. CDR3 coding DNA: TGTGCCTGGAGTGCTAATCAGGGGGTCTCACTATACAATGAGCAGTTCTTC. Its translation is CAWSANQGVSLYNEQFF.

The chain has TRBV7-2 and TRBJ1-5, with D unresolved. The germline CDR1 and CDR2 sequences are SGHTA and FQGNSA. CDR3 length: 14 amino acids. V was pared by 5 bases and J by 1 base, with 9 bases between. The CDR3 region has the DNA TGTGCCAGCAGCCCCCGCACAAGCAATCAGCCCCAGCATTTT. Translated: CASSPRTSNQPQHF.

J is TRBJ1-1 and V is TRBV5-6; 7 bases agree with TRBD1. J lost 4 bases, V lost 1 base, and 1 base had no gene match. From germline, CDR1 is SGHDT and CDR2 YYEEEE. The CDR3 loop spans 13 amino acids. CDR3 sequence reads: CASSLYRGTEAFF. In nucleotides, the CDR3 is TGTGCCAGCAGCTTGTACAGGGGCACTGAAGCTTTCTTT.

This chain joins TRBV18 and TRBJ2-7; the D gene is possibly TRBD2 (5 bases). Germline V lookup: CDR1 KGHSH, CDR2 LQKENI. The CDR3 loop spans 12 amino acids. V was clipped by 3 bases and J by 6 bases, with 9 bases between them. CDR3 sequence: CASSPEVGEQYF. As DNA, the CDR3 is TGTGCCAGCTCACCGGAGGTGGGCGAGCAGTACTTC.

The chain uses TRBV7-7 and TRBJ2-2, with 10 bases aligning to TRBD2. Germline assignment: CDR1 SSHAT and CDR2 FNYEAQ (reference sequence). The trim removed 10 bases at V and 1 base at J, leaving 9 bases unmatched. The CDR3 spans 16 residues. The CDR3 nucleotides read TGTGCCACCAGGGGGCTAGCGGGAGAGAACACCGGGGAGCTGTTTTTT. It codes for CATRGLAGENTGELFF.

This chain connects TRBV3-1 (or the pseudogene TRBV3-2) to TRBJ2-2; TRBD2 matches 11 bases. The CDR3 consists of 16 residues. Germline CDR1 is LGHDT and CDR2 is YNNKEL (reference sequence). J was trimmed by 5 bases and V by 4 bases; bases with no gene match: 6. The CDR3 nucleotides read TGTGCCAGCAGCCCGGGACTAGCGGAGCATACCGGGGAGCTGTTTTTT. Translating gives CASSPGLAEHTGELFF.

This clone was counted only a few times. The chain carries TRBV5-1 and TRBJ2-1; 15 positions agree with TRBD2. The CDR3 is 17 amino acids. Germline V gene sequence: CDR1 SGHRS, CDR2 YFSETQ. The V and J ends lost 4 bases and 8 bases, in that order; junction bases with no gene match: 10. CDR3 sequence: CASSHGTSGRLGDEQFF. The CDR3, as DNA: TGCGCCAGCAGCCACGGGACTAGCGGGAGGCTTGGGGATGAGCAGTTCTTC. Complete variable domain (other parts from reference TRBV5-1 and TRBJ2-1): KAGVTQTPRYLIKTRGQQVTLSCSPISGHRSVSWYQQTPGQGLQFLFEYFSETQRNKGNFPGRFSGRQFSNSRSEMNVSTLELGDSALYLCASSHGTSGRLGDEQFFGPGTRLTVL.

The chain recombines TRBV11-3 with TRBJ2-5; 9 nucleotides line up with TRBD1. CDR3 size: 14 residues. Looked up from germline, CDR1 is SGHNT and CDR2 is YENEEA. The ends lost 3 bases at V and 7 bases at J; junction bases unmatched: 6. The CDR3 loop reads CASSFGQGSGTQYF. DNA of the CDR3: TGTGCCAGCAGCTTTGGACAGGGGTCCGGGACCCAGTACTTC. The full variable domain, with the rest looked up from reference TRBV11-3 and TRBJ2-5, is EAGVVQSPRYKIIEKKQPVAFWCNPISGHNTLYWYLQNLGQGPELLIRYENEEAVDDSQLPKDRFSAERLKGVDSTLKIQPAELGDSAVYLCASSFGQGSGTQYFGPGTRLLVL.

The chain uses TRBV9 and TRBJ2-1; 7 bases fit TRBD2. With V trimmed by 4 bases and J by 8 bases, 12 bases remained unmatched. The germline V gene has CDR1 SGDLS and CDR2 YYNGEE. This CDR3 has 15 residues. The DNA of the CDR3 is TGTGCCAGCAGCCCCGGACTAGGTGGGGGGGATGAGCAGTTCTTC. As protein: CASSPGLGGGDEQFF.

The CDR3 reads CASSLGGLAGGPGETQYF. DNA of the CDR3: TGTGCCAGCAGCTTGGGAGGGCTAGCGGGAGGGCCGGGGGAGACCCAGTACTTC. V usage is TRBV5-4 and J usage is TRBJ2-5; 12 nucleotides align to TRBD2. The germline V gene has CDR1 SGHNT and CDR2 YYREEE (reference sequence). This CDR3 comprises 18 residues. The trim removed 0 bases at V and 5 bases at J, leaving 11 bases unmatched. The variable domain in full, with the rest retrieved from reference TRBV5-4 and TRBJ2-5, is ETGVTQSPTHLIKTRGQQVTLRCSSQSGHNTVSWYQQALGQGPQFIFQYYREEENGRGNFPPRFSGLQFPNYSSELNVNALELDDSALYLCASSLGGLAGGPGETQYFGPGTRLLVL.

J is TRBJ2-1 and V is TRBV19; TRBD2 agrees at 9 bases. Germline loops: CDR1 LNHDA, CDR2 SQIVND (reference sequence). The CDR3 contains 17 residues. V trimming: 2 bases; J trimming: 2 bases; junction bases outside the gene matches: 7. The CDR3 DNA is TGTGCCAGTAGTATATCACCTAGCGGGAACCCCTACAATGAGCAGTTCTTC. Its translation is CASSISPSGNPYNEQFF.

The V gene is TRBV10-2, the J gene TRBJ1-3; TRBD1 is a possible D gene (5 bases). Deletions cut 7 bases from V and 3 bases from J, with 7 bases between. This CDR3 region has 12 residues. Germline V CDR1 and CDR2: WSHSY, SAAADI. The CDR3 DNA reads TGCGCCAGCACCAGGGTTGGAAACACCATATATTTT. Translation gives CASTRVGNTIYF.

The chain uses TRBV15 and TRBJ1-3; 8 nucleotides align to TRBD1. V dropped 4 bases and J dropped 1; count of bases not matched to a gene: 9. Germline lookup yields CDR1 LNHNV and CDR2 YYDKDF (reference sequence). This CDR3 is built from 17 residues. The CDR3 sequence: CATSKDRARVSGNTIYF. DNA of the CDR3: TGTGCCACCAGCAAGGACAGGGCCCGGGTTTCTGGAAACACCATATATTTT.

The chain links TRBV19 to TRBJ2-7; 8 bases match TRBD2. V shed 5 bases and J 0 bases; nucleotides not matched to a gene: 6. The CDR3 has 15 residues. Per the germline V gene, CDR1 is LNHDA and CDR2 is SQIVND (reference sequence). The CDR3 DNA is TGTGCCAGTAGTCCCTCGGGAGGGCACTCCTACGAGCAGTACTTC. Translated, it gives CASSPSGGHSYEQYF. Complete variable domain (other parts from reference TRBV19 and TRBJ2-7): DGGITQSPKYLFRKEGQNVTLSCEQNLNHDAMYWYRQDPGQGLRLIYYSQIVNDFQKGDIAEGYSVSREKKESFPLTVTSAQKNPTAFYLCASSPSGGHSYEQYFGPGTRLTVT.

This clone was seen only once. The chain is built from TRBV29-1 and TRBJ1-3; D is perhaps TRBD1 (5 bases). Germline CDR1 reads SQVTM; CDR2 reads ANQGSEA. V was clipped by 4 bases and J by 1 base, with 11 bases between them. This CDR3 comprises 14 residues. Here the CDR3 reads CSVGGGRSGNTIYF. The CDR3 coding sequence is TGCAGCGTTGGTGGGGGGAGATCTGGAAACACCATATATTTT.

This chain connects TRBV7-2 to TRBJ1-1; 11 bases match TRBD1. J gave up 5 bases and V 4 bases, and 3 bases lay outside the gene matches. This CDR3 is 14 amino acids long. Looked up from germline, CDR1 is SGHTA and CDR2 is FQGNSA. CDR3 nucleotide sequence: TGTGCCAGCAGCTCGGACAGGGGGCGGACTGAAGCTTTCTTT. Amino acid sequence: CASSSDRGRTEAFF. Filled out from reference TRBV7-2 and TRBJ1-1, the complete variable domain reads GAGVSQSPSNKVTEKGKDVELRCDPISGHTALYWYRQSLGQGLEFLIYFQGNSAPDKSGLPSDRFSAERTGGSVSTLTIQRTQQEDSAVYLCASSSDRGRTEAFFGQGTRLTVV.

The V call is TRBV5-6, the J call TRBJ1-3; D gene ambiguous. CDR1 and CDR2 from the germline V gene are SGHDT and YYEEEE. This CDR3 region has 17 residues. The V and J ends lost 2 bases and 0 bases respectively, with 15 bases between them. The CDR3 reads CASSFSSSPGSGNTIYF. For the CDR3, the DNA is TGTGCCAGCAGCTTTTCGAGTTCTCCGGGCTCTGGAAACACCATATATTTT.

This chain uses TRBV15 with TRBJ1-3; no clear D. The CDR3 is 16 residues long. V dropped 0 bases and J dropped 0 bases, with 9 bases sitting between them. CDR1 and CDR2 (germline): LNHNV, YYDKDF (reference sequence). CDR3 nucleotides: TGTGCCACCAGCAGAGATATAGCAGTCTCTGGAAACACCATATATTTT. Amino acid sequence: CATSRDIAVSGNTIYF.

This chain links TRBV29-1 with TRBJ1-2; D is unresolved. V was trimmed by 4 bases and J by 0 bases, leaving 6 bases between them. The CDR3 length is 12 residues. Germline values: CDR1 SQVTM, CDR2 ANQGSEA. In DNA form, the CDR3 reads TGCAGCGTTGGTCAGACTAACTATGGCTACACCTTC. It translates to CSVGQTNYGYTF.

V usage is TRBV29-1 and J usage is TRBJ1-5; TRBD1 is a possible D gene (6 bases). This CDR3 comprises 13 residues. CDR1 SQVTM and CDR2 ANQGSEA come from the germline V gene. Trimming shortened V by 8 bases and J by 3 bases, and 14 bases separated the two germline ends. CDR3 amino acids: CSPPGHPNQPQHF. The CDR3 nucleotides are TGCAGCCCCCCGGGACACCCCAATCAGCCCCAGCATTTT.

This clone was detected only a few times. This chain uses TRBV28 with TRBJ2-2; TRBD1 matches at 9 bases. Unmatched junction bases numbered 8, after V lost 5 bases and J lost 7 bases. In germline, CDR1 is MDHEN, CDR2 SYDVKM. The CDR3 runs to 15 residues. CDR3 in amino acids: CASSPYRGPGGELFF. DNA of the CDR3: TGTGCCAGCAGTCCCTACAGGGGGCCTGGCGGGGAGCTGTTTTTT.

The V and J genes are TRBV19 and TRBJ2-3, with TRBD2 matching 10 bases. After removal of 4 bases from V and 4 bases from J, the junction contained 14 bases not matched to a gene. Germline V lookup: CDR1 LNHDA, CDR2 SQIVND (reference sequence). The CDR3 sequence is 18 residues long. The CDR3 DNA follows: TGTGCCAGTAGTACCGGTAGGCGAGCGGGAGGGGACGCAGATACGCAGTATTTT. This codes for CASSTGRRAGGDADTQYF.

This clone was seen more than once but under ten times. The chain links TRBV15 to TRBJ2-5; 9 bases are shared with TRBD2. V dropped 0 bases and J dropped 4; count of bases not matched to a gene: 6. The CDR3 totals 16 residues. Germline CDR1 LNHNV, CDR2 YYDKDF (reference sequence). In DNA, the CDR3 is TGTGCCACCAGCAGAGATCGAGCGGGAGGTGCAGAGACCCAGTACTTC. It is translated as CATSRDRAGGAETQYF.